This T cell receptor beta chain was captured in a study of cytomegalovirus exposure and HLA in healthy donors (dated by TCRdb to between 2016 and 2019). Regarding the study in general: According to an earlier analysis of 450 to 650 of the donors, about 179 million T cells yielded over 90 million unique TCR beta sequences and about 300 Gb of sequence data. About 280 gigabases of sequencing data and around 80 million unique TCR sequences made up an early release that covered nearly 650 HLA-typed donors. The genetic ancestry cluster associated with self-reported Caucasian donors included 80% to 90% of the roughly 400 genotyped donors. The aim of the study was to test whether cataloging public T cell receptors could identify signatures of past pathogen exposure. The study profiled the T cell repertoires of about 720 subjects by immunosequencing and related them to cytomegalovirus serostatus. In addition to the first cohort of around 670 subjects, a separate validation cohort of over 90 different subjects was used. The study combined high-throughput TCR immunosequencing, statistical association of individual TCRs with disease status, and machine learning to predict cytomegalovirus infection status. A later analysis re-examined previously published TCR beta repertoires from over 500 donors and added high-resolution HLA genotyping to investigate patterns of TCR occurrence. Rather than using new phenotypic data, the later analysis identified candidate immune exposures from TCR beta sequences and from how often those sequences occurred across donors. An earlier analysis of fewer than 750 of the donors used high-throughput TCR beta sequencing to judge whether each TCR beta V gene segment behaved as functional or pseudogenic. Donor age, sex, ethnicity and CMV serostatus were compiled alongside the repertoire data. Genome-wide SNP genotypes for about 55% of the roughly 670 donors were used in a later genetic analysis, which treated that subset as a discovery cohort. Every discovery cohort repertoire had been produced on one sequencing platform. HLA typing covered class I and class II loci at four-digit resolution. The number of donors typed differed by locus, with about 629-640 for A, B, C, DRB1 and DQB1, roughly 520 for DQA1, approximately 580 for DPA1, and some 440 for DPB1. A few DR-DQ haplotypes were treated as single units for association and clustering because of strong linkage in the cohort. Among about 410 genotyped donors of the cohort, an average of around 250,000 unique TCR beta nucleotide sequences was sequenced per donor, of which approximately 18% were non-productive. Here is what the overall study found, with its caveats: Because HLA typing was missing for some donors at each locus, association tests included only the typed subset. A later analysis found that HLA-associated TCR beta chains were more clonally expanded and had lower generation probabilities than equally common non-associated chains. A further reported finding was that TCR beta sequences accurately predicted the HLA-A and HLA-B alleles for most subjects in the first cohort. It was suggested by the authors that the approach could potentially be generalized to other disease states and immunological phenotypes. Correlated functional status among segregating V segments might reflect linkage disequilibrium, but an unknown experimental factor could not be ruled out. In a later analysis, TCR association rates were found to vary across HLA loci, with the most associated TCRs seen for DRB1 alleles and the fewest for HLA-C alleles. Compared with the 666-donor mean, donors in an Asian-associated ancestry cluster had fewer N-insertions in productive TCRs, according to a later genetic analysis. In a later genetic analysis, a missense DCLRE1C variant was associated with V-gene and J-gene trimming of TCR beta chains, and the association was replicated in an independent cohort. Because counts were too low, around 17 rarely observed V segments, including chromosome 9 orphons, were left out of the earlier analysis of approximately 500 of the donors. In the study, 150 to 200 TCR beta chains were listed as associated with cytomegalovirus. The cohort was sequenced for TCR beta chains only, and without alpha or paired-chain data the features that could be detected were limited. In a later analysis, some 18,000 TCR beta sequences were associated with specific HLA alleles at a false discovery rate of 0.05. A cluster of highly shared sequence variants was judged likely to represent a technical artifact of the sequencing pipeline. In vitro tests confirmed that a few of the cytomegalovirus-associated TCR beta chains recognize cytomegalovirus antigens. The classifier was reported to diagnose cytomegalovirus status with high specificity and sensitivity in both the original and validation cohorts. The only immune exposure information available for the cohort was CMV serostatus. Presence/absence analyses assumed roughly uniform sequencing depth across donors, an assumption that may not hold. Assigning TCR associations to individual alleles was difficult when HLA alleles, especially DR and DQ, strongly co-occurred. Most TCR sequences were seen in very few donors, while some public TCRs were found in many individuals. According to a later analysis, most CMV-associated TCR beta chains appeared to be HLA-restricted, and the HLA associations seemed to be driven largely by CMV exposure. In an earlier analysis of 450 to 750 of the donors, most TCR beta V segments appeared in productive rearrangements about 87% or about 30% of the time, broadly matching IMGT annotations. According to a later analysis, parvovirus B19, influenza, CMV and Epstein-Barr virus appeared linked to several top co-occurrence clusters. The 87-base-pair reads could not distinguish some IMGT-functional V segments, including TRBV6-2 and TRBV6-3, so those segments were excluded.

Libraries came from the immunoSEQ multiplex PCR assay. For the multiplex PCR, a mixture combining 60 forward primers for TCR Vbeta segments and 13 reverse primers for TCR Jbeta segments was used. The CDR3 region of rearranged TCR beta genes was amplified from genomic DNA with a multiplex PCR assay. The Illumina HiSeq System was used to sequence the amplified TCR beta libraries as 87-base-pair reads. The published analysis was carried out like this. A later analysis tallied 80 million to 95 million unique TCR beta chains across the 610 or so repertoires, and about 10 million of those chains were shared by two or more donors. To remove PCR and sequencing errors, raw reads were error-corrected and collapsed into unique sequences using a nearest-neighbor algorithm that merged closely related sequences. CDR3 sequences were aligned to IMGT reference sequences to assign V, D and J gene segments. Each retained sequence needed at least a six-nucleotide match to both a V gene segment and a J gene segment. Rearrangements were classified as productive when the CDR3 lacked stop codons and remained in frame with V and J, and all other rearrangements were classified as non-productive. Following IMGT convention, CDR3 was defined as the stretch from the second conserved V-encoded cysteine up to the conserved J-encoded phenylalanine. The earlier analysis of about 570 of the donors excluded any sequence lacking an unambiguous match to a single V gene segment. In an earlier analysis of roughly 600 of the donors, a V segment was called functional when productive rearrangements were above 56.7%, and segregating when the standard deviation between donors exceeded 5%. A statistical classification framework was built for diagnosing cytomegalovirus status from the catalog of TCR beta chain sequences. A later analysis assigned V and J genes by comparing TCR nucleotide sequences with IMGT/GENE-DB human TR gene sequences. In a later analysis, CDR3 sequences and most-parsimonious VDJ recombination scenarios were assigned using the TCRdist pipeline. In a later analysis, each TCR beta chain was defined by its CDR3 amino acid sequence together with its V-gene family, and reads lacking a unique V-gene family were excluded. As a way to deal with suspected cross-contamination and a sequencing artifact, a later analysis dropped 640 or so nucleotide sequences that were highly shared and had low generation probability. In a later analysis, a clonal expansion index for each public chain was calculated from normalized within-repertoire ranks of inferred template counts. In a later analysis, generation probabilities were computed with a VDJ recombination model fitted to out-of-frame rearrangements, and the resulting probabilities were checked against IGoR. In a later analysis, TCR-TCR, TCR-HLA and TCR-CMV co-occurrence was scored with hypergeometric tests, and a repertoire-size bias correction was applied to TCR pairs. False discovery rates were estimated in a later analysis by permuting HLA or CMV assignments 20 times. In a later analysis, co-occurring TCRs were grouped using DBSCAN, with TCRdist sequence similarity added in when clustering inside HLA-allele-positive subsets. Repertoires with fewer than 30,000 or more than 120,000 public chains were left out of co-occurrence clustering, as were four to six repertoires with anomalous nucleotide sharing. Held by TCRdb, this immuneACCESS table contains in-frame sequences only and omits some clones. Under half of the omission traces to an unresolved V gene where checked; the cause of the rest is unknown. Clone size and the V and J calls come from that table; the DNA yielded D and trimming. The sample data list 100,000 or so clones, and around 80% of these were observed just once. The ten biggest clones cover around 8.5% of the sample.

This clone was detected only a few times. The specificity of this receptor is unknown. At one end the junction does not follow the germline gene, possibly because of a read error. The cohort consisted of 600 to 700 healthy bone marrow donors. At the time of sampling, every cohort member was nominally healthy, though immune exposures that went unrecorded were likely present. The donor tested CMV seropositive, placing the donor among the 310 or so seropositive members of the cohort. A peripheral blood sample was collected from each donor, and TCR beta sequencing was performed on peripheral blood mononuclear cells. Genomic DNA was extracted from the blood cell samples with the Qiagen DNeasy Blood Extraction Kit. Based on the germline V gene, the CDR1 and CDR2 sequences are KGHSY and FQNENV. The CDR3 goes from the cysteine to the phenylalanine over 16 residues. Here the CDR3 DNA is all that survives: 48 bases in frame from base 1.

This receptor was obtained from a man aged 40-50 years in good health and CMV-seropositive. Rearrangement joined TRBV16 to TRBJ2-6, and perhaps TRBD1 as D gene, on 6 matching bases. Source material: PBMCs. The sequenced DNA is TGTGCCAGCAGCCCTGAACTGGGGGCTGGGGCCAACGGCCTGACTTTC. Protein translation: CASSPELGAGANGLTF.